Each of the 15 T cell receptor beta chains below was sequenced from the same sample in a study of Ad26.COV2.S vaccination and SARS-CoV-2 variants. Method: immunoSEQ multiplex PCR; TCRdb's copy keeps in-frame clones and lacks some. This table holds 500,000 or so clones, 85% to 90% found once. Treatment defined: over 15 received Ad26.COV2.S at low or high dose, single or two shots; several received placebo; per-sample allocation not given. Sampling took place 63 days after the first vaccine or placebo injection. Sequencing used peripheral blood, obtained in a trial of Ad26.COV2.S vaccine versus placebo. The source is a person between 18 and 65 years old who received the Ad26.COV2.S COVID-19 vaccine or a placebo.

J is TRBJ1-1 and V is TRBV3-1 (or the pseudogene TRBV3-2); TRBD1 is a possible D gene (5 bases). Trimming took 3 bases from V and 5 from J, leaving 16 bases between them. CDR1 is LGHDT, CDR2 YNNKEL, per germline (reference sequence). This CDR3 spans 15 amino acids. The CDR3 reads CASSHQPNGGTEAFF. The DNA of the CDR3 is TGTGCCAGCAGCCATCAACCGAACGGGGGTACTGAAGCTTTCTTT.

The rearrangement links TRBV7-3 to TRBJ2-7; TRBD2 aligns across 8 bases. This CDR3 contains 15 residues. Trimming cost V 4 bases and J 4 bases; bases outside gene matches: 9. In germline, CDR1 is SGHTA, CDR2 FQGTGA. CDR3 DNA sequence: TGTGCCAGCAGCTATAAAGGCGGGGGGCATTACGAGCAGTACTTC. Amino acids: CASSYKGGGHYEQYF. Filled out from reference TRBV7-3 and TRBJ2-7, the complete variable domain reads GAGVSQTPSNKVTEKGKYVELRCDPISGHTALYWYRQSLGQGPEFLIYFQGTGAADDSGLPNDRFFAVRPEGSVSTLKIQRTERGDSAVYLCASSYKGGGHYEQYFGPGTRLTVT.

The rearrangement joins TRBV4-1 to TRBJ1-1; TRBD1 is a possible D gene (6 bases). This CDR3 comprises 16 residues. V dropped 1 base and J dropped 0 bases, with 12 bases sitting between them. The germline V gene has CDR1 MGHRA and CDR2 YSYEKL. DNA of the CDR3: TGCGCCAGCAGCCAAGCCAGGACAGTACTGAACACTGAAGCTTTCTTT. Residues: CASSQARTVLNTEAFF.

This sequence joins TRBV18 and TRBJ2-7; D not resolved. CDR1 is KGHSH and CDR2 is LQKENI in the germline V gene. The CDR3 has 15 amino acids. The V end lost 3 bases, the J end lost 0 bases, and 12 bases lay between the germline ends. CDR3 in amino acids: CASSPTAFLSYEQYF. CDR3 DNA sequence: TGTGCCAGCTCACCCACGGCTTTTCTCTCCTACGAGCAGTACTTC.

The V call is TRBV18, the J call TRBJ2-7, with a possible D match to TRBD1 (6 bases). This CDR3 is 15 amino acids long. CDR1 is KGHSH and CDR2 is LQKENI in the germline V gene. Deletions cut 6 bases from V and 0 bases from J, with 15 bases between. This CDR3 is CASSQGRGVSYEQYF. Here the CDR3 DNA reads TGTGCCAGCTCCCAGGGCAGGGGAGTCTCCTACGAGCAGTACTTC. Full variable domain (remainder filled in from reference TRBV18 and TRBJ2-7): NAGVMQNPRHLVRRRGQEARLRCSPMKGHSHVYWYRQLPEEGLKFMVYLQKENIIDESGMPKERFSAEFPKEGPSILRIQQVVRGDSAAYFCASSQGRGVSYEQYFGPGTRLTVT.

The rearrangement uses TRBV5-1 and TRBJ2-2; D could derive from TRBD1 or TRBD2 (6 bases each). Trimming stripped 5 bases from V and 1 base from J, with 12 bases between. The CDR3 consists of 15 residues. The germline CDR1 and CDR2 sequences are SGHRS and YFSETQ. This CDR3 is CASREGGLNTGELFF. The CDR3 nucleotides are TGCGCCAGCAGGGAGGGGGGCCTGAACACCGGGGAGCTGTTTTTT.

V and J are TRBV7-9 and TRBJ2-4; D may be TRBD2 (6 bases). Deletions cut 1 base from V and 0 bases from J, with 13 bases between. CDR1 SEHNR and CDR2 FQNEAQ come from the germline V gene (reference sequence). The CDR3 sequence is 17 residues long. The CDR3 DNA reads TGTGCCAGCAGCTTAGGTGGACTACCCCTAGCCAAAAACATTCAGTACTTC. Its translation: CASSLGGLPLAKNIQYF.

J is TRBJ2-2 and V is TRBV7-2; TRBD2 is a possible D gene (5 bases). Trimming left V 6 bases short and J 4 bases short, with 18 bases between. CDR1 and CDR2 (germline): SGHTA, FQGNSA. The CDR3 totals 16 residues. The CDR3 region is CASSPLPGVGTGELFF. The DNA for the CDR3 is TGTGCCAGCAGTCCCCTCCCCGGGGTTGGCACCGGGGAGCTGTTTTTT.

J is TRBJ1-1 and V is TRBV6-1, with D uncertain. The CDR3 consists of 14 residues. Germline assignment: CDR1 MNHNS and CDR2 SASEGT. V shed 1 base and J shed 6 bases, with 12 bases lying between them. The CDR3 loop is CASSEGASRAEAFF. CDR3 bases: TGTGCCAGCAGTGAAGGGGCCTCTCGGGCTGAAGCTTTCTTT.

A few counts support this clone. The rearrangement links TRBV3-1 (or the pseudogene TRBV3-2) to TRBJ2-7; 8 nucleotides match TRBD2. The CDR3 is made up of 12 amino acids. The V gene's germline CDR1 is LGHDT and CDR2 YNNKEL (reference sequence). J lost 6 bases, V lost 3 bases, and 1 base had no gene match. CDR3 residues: CASSQAGGEQYV. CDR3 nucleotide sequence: TGTGCCAGCAGCCAGGCGGGAGGCGAGCAGTACGTC.

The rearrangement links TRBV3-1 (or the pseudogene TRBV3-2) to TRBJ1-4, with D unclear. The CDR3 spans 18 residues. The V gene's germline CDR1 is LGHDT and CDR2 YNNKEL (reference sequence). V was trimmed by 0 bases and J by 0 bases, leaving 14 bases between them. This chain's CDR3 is CASSQDVRQLSTNEKLFF. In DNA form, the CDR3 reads TGTGCCAGCAGCCAAGATGTGAGACAACTTTCAACTAATGAAAAACTGTTTTTT.

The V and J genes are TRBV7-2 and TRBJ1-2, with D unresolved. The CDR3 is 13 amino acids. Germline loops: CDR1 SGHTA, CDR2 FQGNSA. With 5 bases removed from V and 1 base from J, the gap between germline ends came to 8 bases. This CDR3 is CASSEYVNYGYTF. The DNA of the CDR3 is TGTGCCAGCAGCGAGTACGTTAACTATGGCTACACCTTC.

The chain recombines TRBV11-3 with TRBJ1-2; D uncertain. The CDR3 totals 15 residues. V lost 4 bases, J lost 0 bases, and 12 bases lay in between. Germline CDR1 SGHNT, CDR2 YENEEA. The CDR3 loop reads CASSSSVGANYGYTF. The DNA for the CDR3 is TGTGCCAGCAGCTCTAGCGTCGGTGCTAACTATGGCTACACCTTC.

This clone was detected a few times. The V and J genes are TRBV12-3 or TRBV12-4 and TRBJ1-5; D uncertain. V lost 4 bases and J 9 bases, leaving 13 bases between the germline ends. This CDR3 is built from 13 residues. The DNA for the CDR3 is TGTGCCAGCAGTTCTAGTTCCCTGGGGCCCCAGCATTTT. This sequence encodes CASSSSSLGPQHF.

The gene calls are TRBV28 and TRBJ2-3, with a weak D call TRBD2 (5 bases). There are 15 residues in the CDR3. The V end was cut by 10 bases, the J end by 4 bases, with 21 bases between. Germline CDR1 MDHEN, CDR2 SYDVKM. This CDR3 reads CATLTSAALADTQYF. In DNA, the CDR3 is TGTGCCACCCTCACAAGCGCGGCACTAGCAGATACGCAGTATTTT.